Here is one T cell receptor (beta chain) with its context. Its antigen specificity is not known. No quality values exist for individual bases; no much larger clone is one base distant. The data are from a study of T cell responses to AZD1222 COVID-19 vaccine (dated by TCRdb to the early 2020s). Looking at the study overall: AZD1222 recipients given second doses at about 4 weeks or at about 12 weeks were pooled, since spike-specific TCR depth and breadth were not found to differ between the two schedules. A total of around 240 trial participants underwent TCR sequencing, of whom some 210 received two doses of AZD1222 and some 26 received two doses of the MenACWY control vaccine. Trial participants were enrolled into age subgroups of 18-55, 56-69 and 70-plus years, which contained roughly 140, 27 and 60 TCR-sequenced participants, respectively.

This specimen's time point label, per the study, means: baseline before first vaccination. Vaccinee samples came from UK trials COV001 and COV002, including a single-blind randomized controlled phase 2/3 trial of AZD1222 (ChAdOx1 nCoV-19) in healthy adults. For TCRbeta chain sequencing, PBMC samples from trial participants were taken at day 0 and at day 28 after the second dose. The CDR3 regions of human TCRbeta chains were analyzed by immunosequencing. In the paper's pipeline: TCRs in the repertoires were matched against a reference library of SARS-CoV-2-specific TCRs that had been generated with the MIRA antigen-specificity platform. Breadth was defined as the fraction of unique TCRs that were SARS-CoV-2-associated, and depth was defined as the fraction of total T cells that were SARS-CoV-2-associated. Using the MIRA data, each spike-specific TCR was mapped to the spike region that the TCR reacts to and placed in a CD4 or CD8 class. Log10-transformed breadth and depth values were compared by one-way ANOVA with Sidak's multiple comparisons tests. TCRdb holds this immuneACCESS table with in-frame rearrangements only. Some clones are missing; in checked studies, unresolved V genes explain under half, and the rest has no known cause. V and J calls and clone size come straight from that table; D and trimming were deduced from the DNA. This sample lists about 140,000 clones; approximately 92% were detected once. Roughly 1.7% of the sample lies in the top ten.

General study outcomes and caveats: Only five to seven AZD1222 recipients were SARS-CoV-2 seropositive at baseline, limiting conclusions about previously exposed vaccinees. Most participants were white British and females outnumbered males, and the authors suggested that clonal diversity may have been underestimated. Because no day 14 peak-response samples were available, the repertoires could be characterized only after the peak T cell response. A significant rise in spike-specific TCR breadth and depth was observed after two AZD1222 doses relative to day 0 and relative to MenACWY recipients. The 56-69-year group was small, and its depth increase did not reach significance, likely because of low power. Reportedly, close to half of the unique spike-specific TCRs recognized epitopes lying outside the regions that are mutated in the B.1.351 and B.1.1.7 variants. The vaccine-associated CD4 TCRs covered the entire spike protein, and the dominant responses fell in regions 160-218 and 743-854.

V is pared back by 1 base and J by 8 bases, with 12 bases lying between the germline termini. The CDR3 runs 14 amino acids, cysteine and phenylalanine included. Only the CDR3 DNA stays, 42 bases, in frame from base 1. The germline V gene sets CDR1 to SGHNT and CDR2 to YENEEA. The sequence joins TRBV11-3 to TRBJ2-1; no confident D gene assignment can be made. The receptor comes from an adult in good health. This specimen was peripheral blood, taken on day 0 of AZD1222 vaccination. The sequenced DNA is TGTGCCAGCAGCTTAGGCATAGGCGACTATGAGCAGTTCTTC. It is translated as CASSLGIGDYEQFF.